This passage covers 23 T cell receptor beta chains from one sample sequenced in a study of post-analysis software for immune sequencing data. The library was made from cDNA and included unique molecular identifiers. Each CDR3 protein is one row after TCRdb ran MiXCR on the PCR reads. The profile covers roughly 570,000 distinct CDR3 sequences, with 30% to 40% appearing a single time and about 6% taken by the ten largest. General observations from the study: Patients showed TRBV5-6, TRBV5-1 and TRBV20-1 among a few TRBV segments more frequent than in controls.

Antigens for these TCRs are unknown. Sequenced: blood. The receptor set was obtained from a girl aged 2 to 17 with multiple sclerosis.

This chain connects TRBV4-1 to TRBJ1-4, with D perhaps matching TRBD1 (5 bases). Germline loops: CDR1 MGHRA, CDR2 YSYEKL. CDR3 size: 15 residues. Trimming cost V 4 bases and J 5 bases, with 14 bases left between them. The CDR3, as DNA: TGCGCCAGCAGCCTCCTCCCGGGGGAGAATGAAAAACTGTTTTTT. It codes for CASSLLPGENEKLFF.

This clonotype was counted a few times. V is TRBV27 and J is TRBJ2-5; D might be TRBD1 or TRBD2, each matching 5 bases. Germline V lookup: CDR1 MNHEY, CDR2 SMNVEV (reference sequence). V lost 6 bases and J lost 2, with 25 bases in between. The CDR3 is made up of 18 amino acids. CDR3 sequence reads: CASSQPRGRSGMQETQYF. Written as DNA, the CDR3 is TGTGCCAGCAGCCAACCTAGGGGTCGTTCGGGGATGCAAGAGACCCAGTACTTC.

As for this clonotype: One junction end disagrees with the germline gene, perhaps due to a read error. The chain recombines TRBV7-7 with TRBJ2-7; tentatively, D is TRBD1 (6 bases). There are 15 residues in the CDR3. Germline lookup yields CDR1 SSHAT and CDR2 FNYEAQ (reference sequence). Written as DNA, the CDR3 is TGTGCTAGCAGCTTAGCAGTTGCAGGGGAGTACGAGCAGTACTTC. This translates into CASSLAVAGEYEQYF. Full variable domain (rest looked up from reference TRBV7-7 and TRBJ2-7): GAGVSQSPRYKVTKRGQDVTLRCDPISSHATLYWYQQALGQGPEFLTYFNYEAQPDKSGLPSDRFSAERPEGSISTLTIQRTEQRDSAMYRCASSLAVAGEYEQYFGPGTRLTVT.

The V and J genes are TRBV6-5 and TRBJ2-3, with TRBD2 identical over 10 bases. After removal of 2 bases from V and 0 bases from J, the junction contained 8 bases not matched to a gene. This CDR3 contains 18 residues. In germline, CDR1 is MNHEY, CDR2 SVGAGI. As DNA, the CDR3 is TGTGCCAGCAGTTACGCTGCTAGCGGGGGTCCTAGCACAGATACGCAGTATTTT. It yields the protein CASSYAASGGPSTDTQYF.

This clonotype was observed a few times. This chain connects TRBV4-1 to TRBJ1-1; a weak D match, TRBD1 (5 bases). This CDR3 contains 14 residues. Germline V gene lookup returns CDR1 MGHRA and CDR2 YSYEKL. V lost 2 bases, J lost 7 bases, and 14 bases lay in between. Here the CDR3 reads CASSQTTSGGEAFF. As DNA, the CDR3 is TGCGCCAGCAGCCAAACGACCTCGGGGGGTGAAGCTTTCTTT.

This clonotype was seen only a few times. V gene TRBV3-1 combines with J gene TRBJ2-1; 10 nucleotides match TRBD1. V gave up 3 bases and J gave up 5 bases; unmatched junction bases: 4. CDR1 and CDR2 (germline): LGHDT, YNNKEL (reference sequence). CDR3 size: 15 residues. In DNA, the CDR3 is TGTGCCAGCAGCCACTCCGGGACAGGGGACAATGAGCAGTTCTTC. This gives the protein CASSHSGTGDNEQFF.

A few counts support this clonotype. The chain uses TRBV24-1 and TRBJ2-1; TRBD2 might be the D (7 bases). The germline V gene encodes CDR1 KGHDR and CDR2 SFDVKD. Trimming took off 3 bases at V and 8 bases at J, with 19 bases between the two ends. This CDR3 has 16 residues. DNA for the CDR3: TGTGCCACCAGTGATATGCGGGGGCCACTTGGTGATGAGCAGTTCTTC. Translated, it gives CATSDMRGPLGDEQFF.

V is TRBV12-3 or TRBV12-4 and J is TRBJ1-2, with D perhaps matching TRBD1 (6 bases). With 3 bases removed from V and 3 bases from J, the gap between germline ends came to 17 bases. This CDR3 is built from 16 residues. CDR3 in amino acids: CASSFGGPSGDYGYTF. The CDR3 bases are TGTGCCAGCAGTTTTGGGGGCCCCAGTGGTGACTATGGCTACACCTTC.

This clonotype was detected a few times. The DNA for the CDR3 is TGTGCCAGCAGTGCCGCACAGGGGAGGGAGACCCAGTACTTC. Translation gives CASSAAQGRETQYF. This chain connects TRBV27 to TRBJ2-5, with a weak D call TRBD1 (7 bases). The CDR3 contains 14 residues. The V gene lost 5 bases and the J gene lost 5 bases, with 15 bases spanning the gap. Per germline, CDR1 MNHEY and CDR2 SMNVEV (reference sequence).

The chain has TRBV21-1 and TRBJ2-2. TRBV21-1 is recorded as a pseudogene. This CDR3 is built from 16 residues. CDR3 region: CASSQRKDVHTGELFF. For the CDR3, the DNA is TGTGCCAGCAGCCAACGAAAAGACGTACACACCGGGGAGCTGTTTTTT.

V usage is TRBV5-1 and J usage is TRBJ1-6; 9 nucleotides align to TRBD1. CDR3 length: 14 amino acids. V lost 4 bases, J lost 9 bases, and 5 bases stayed unmatched. Germline-derived CDR1 and CDR2 are SGHRS and YFSETQ. Written as DNA, the CDR3 is TGCGCCAGCAGCCCTGGACAGGGGTGTTCACCCCTCCACTTT. It codes for CASSPGQGCSPLHF.

This clonotype was counted between two and nine times. The chain recombines TRBV4-1 with TRBJ1-2; D unresolved. The CDR3 has 15 amino acids. The germline gives CDR1 MGHRA, CDR2 YSYEKL. Trimming pared 0 bases from V and 5 bases from J, leaving 13 bases between. CDR3 nucleotides: TGCGCCAGCAGCCAAGAGAAGCGAGGAATTTATGGCTACACCTTC. It is translated as CASSQEKRGIYGYTF.

V and J are TRBV7-9 and TRBJ1-2, with 7 bases identical to TRBD1. Germline V CDR1 and CDR2: SEHNR, FQNEAQ (reference sequence). J lost 3 bases, V lost 6 bases, and 7 bases had no gene match. The CDR3 has 14 residues. CDR3 amino acids: CASRGTEADYGYTF. For the CDR3, the DNA is TGTGCCAGCAGGGGGACAGAGGCCGACTATGGCTACACCTTC.

The chain recombines TRBV6-5 with TRBJ1-2, with TRBD1 identical over 8 bases. The germline gives CDR1 MNHEY, CDR2 SVGAGI. V dropped 7 bases and J dropped 0; count of bases not matched to a gene: 10. The CDR3 length is 16 residues. CDR3 nucleotide sequence: TGTGCCAGCAACCAAACAGGGGGAGCTGCTAACTATGGCTACACCTTC. This codes for CASNQTGGAANYGYTF.

The CDR3 is CASSLLLGGSYSNQPQHF. The CDR3 region has the DNA TGTGCCAGCAGCTTGTTACTTGGGGGGTCCTATAGCAATCAGCCCCAGCATTTT. The chain carries TRBV5-8 and TRBJ1-5, with a weak D call TRBD1 (5 bases). The CDR3 covers 18 residues. Germline values: CDR1 SGHTS, CDR2 YDEGEE. The V end lost 1 base, the J end lost 0 bases, and 17 bases lay between the germline ends.

This clonotype has just a few counts. The V gene is TRBV18, the J gene TRBJ2-7, with a tentative D call TRBD1 (6 bases). V gave up 6 bases and J gave up 0 bases, with 15 bases separating them. This CDR3 has 15 residues. Germline V lookup: CDR1 KGHSH, CDR2 LQKENI. The CDR3 loop reads CASSPATGSSYEQYF. The CDR3 coding sequence is TGTGCCAGCTCCCCTGCTACAGGGAGCTCCTACGAGCAGTACTTC.

V and J are TRBV29-1 and TRBJ2-5; D gene uncertain. The J call is in doubt because the DNA end fits TRBJ2-7 better. In germline, CDR1 is SQVTM, CDR2 ANQGSEA. CDR3 length equals 14 residues. The CDR3 loop is CSVSAGPPFNEQYF. CDR3 DNA: TGCAGCGTTTCTGCCGGGCCCCCCTTCAACGAGCAGTACTTC.

Comments on this clonotype: Sequence at one end of the junction differs from germline and may be a read error. The V and J genes are TRBV6-1 and TRBJ2-7; no clear D. The CDR3 is 14 residues long. Germline V gene lookup returns CDR1 MNHNS and CDR2 SASEGT. CDR3 coding DNA: TGTGCCAGCAGTGATCCGGCAGGTTCCTTCGAGCAGTACTTC. Amino acids: CASSDPAGSFEQYF.

There are a few counts of this clonotype. This clone may be a read error of a much larger clone one base away. The J gene is TRBJ2-7, the V gene TRBV7-8, with TRBD1 matching over 10 bases. V shed 0 bases and J 5 bases; nucleotides not matched to a gene: 4. The germline CDR1 and CDR2 sequences are SGHVS and FQNEAQ. The CDR3 spans 15 residues. The CDR3 nucleotides read TGTGCCAGCAGCTTAGCCGGGACAGGGGCCCACGAGCAGTACTTC. Its protein is CASSLAGTGAHEQYF.

This clonotype was recorded at least ten times. The rearrangement joins TRBV3-1 to TRBJ2-5; D possibly corresponds to TRBD2 (5 bases). This CDR3 spans 13 amino acids. Germline V lookup: CDR1 LGHDT, CDR2 YNNKEL (reference sequence). Trimming left V 1 base short and J 4 bases short, with 7 bases between. CDR3: CASSQVEAETQYF. CDR3 DNA: TGTGCCAGCAGCCAAGTGGAGGCAGAGACCCAGTACTTC.

This chain links TRBV4-1 with TRBJ2-7; either TRBD1 or TRBD2 may supply D (5 bases each). Trimming left V 2 bases short and J 6 bases short, with 14 bases between. CDR1 and CDR2 (germline): MGHRA, YSYEKL. The CDR3 runs to 14 residues. DNA of the CDR3: TGCGCCAGCAGCCAACGGCAGGGACCCGTCGAGCAGTACTTC. Translating gives CASSQRQGPVEQYF.

This clonotype was counted between two and nine times. The junction differs from germline at one of its ends, possibly a read error. The chain is built from TRBV5-6 and TRBJ2-1, with D perhaps matching TRBD1 or TRBD2 (5 bases each). Germline V gene lookup returns CDR1 SGHDT and CDR2 YYEEEE. The CDR3 is 13 amino acids. CDR3 region: CAGSRSRGNEQFF. CDR3 nucleotide sequence: TGTGCCGGCAGCCGGTCGAGGGGAAATGAGCAGTTCTTC.

The chain links TRBV20-1 to TRBJ1-1, with TRBD1 matching over 7 bases. Germline lookup yields CDR1 DFQATT and CDR2 SNEGSKA (reference sequence). V lost 0 bases to trimming and J lost 1 base; unmatched junction nucleotides: 14. This CDR3 comprises 18 residues. For the CDR3, the DNA is TGCAGTGCTAGAGATCGACTCCCAGACAGGGCTGAGAACACTGAAGCTTTCTTT. Its protein product is CSARDRLPDRAENTEAFF.